Shown below are 23 T cell receptor beta chains from a single sample sequenced in a study of cytomegalovirus exposure and HLA in healthy donors. The PCR made use of 60 Vbeta and 13 Jbeta primers. TCRdb keeps only in-frame clones here, not all; method: immunoSEQ multiplex PCR. This sample lists roughly 40,000 clones; its ten largest clones have over 7%. Specimen: PBMCs. Receptors originate from a male donor in good health and CMV-seronegative.

The chain has TRBV4-1 and TRBJ2-7, with 9 positions matching TRBD1. Germline CDR1 and CDR2: MGHRA and YSYEKL. V was pared by 6 bases and J by 2 bases, with 5 bases of the junction left unmatched. CDR3 length: 14 amino acids. CDR3 sequence reads: CASSTRDRAYEQYF. For the CDR3, the DNA is TGCGCCAGCAGTACCCGGGACAGGGCCTACGAGCAGTACTTC.

The chain combines TRBV30 with TRBJ2-7; no clear D. The germline V gene encodes CDR1 GTSNPN and CDR2 SVGIG (reference sequence). The CDR3 has 11 amino acids. V shed 1 base and J shed 3 bases, with 4 bases lying between them. The CDR3 sequence is CAWSDIYEQYF. CDR3 coding DNA: TGTGCCTGGAGTGATATCTACGAGCAGTACTTC. Combining the CDR3 with reference TRBV30 and TRBJ2-7 gives the whole variable domain SQTIHQWPATLVQPVGSPLSLECTVEGTSNPNLYWYRQAAGRGLQLLFYSVGIGQISSEVPQNLSASRPQDRQFILSSKKLLLSDSGFYLCAWSDIYEQYFGPGTRLTVT.

The V and J genes are TRBV29-1 and TRBJ1-4, with TRBD1 matching 7 bases. This CDR3 contains 15 residues. Looked up from germline, CDR1 is SQVTM and CDR2 is ANQGSEA. J was trimmed by 6 bases and V by 0 bases; bases with no gene match: 7. The DNA for the CDR3 is TGCAGCGTTGAAGATCTCGCAGGGGGAGATGAAAAACTGTTTTTT. Its translation is CSVEDLAGGDEKLFF.

V gene TRBV11-3 combines with J gene TRBJ2-2; D may be TRBD1 (6 bases). V lost 6 bases and J 0 bases, leaving 14 bases between the germline ends. This CDR3 region has 16 residues. Germline V gene sequence: CDR1 SGHNT, CDR2 YENEEA. The CDR3 DNA follows: TGTGCCAGCAGTCAGGGGCTAGTGCCGAACACCGGGGAGCTGTTTTTT. It specifies CASSQGLVPNTGELFF.

Points on this clone: The same CDR3 arises from other DNA sequences in this sample as well. The chain is built from TRBV30 and TRBJ2-7; TRBD1 matches 9 bases. From germline, CDR1 is GTSNPN and CDR2 SVGIG (reference sequence). Trimming removed 3 bases from V and 4 bases from J; junction bases left unmatched: 10. The CDR3 runs to 15 residues. For the CDR3, the DNA is TGTGCCTGGAGCGACCCGGGACAGGGTTTATACGAGCAGTACTTC. Translating gives CAWSDPGQGLYEQYF.

The chain joins TRBV7-9 to TRBJ2-3; the match to TRBD2 covers 11 bases. V lost 6 bases to trimming and J lost 2 bases; unmatched junction nucleotides: 7. Germline values: CDR1 SEHNR, CDR2 FQNEAQ (reference sequence). This CDR3 has 16 amino acids. The CDR3, as DNA: TGTGCCAGCAGACATGAGACTAGCGGGAACACAGATACGCAGTATTTT. It codes for CASRHETSGNTDTQYF.

The chain carries TRBV14 and TRBJ1-3; perhaps TRBD1 as D (5 bases). Trimming removed 2 bases from V and 2 bases from J, with 7 bases in between. The CDR3 spans 14 residues. The V gene's germline CDR1 is SGHDN and CDR2 FVKESK. CDR3 protein: CASSQQGPGNTIYF. CDR3 coding DNA: TGTGCCAGCAGCCAACAGGGCCCTGGAAACACCATATATTTT.

This chain connects TRBV5-1 to TRBJ1-3, with 7 bases lining up with TRBD1. CDR3 length: 16 residues. Germline V gives CDR1 SGHRS, CDR2 YFSETQ. V trimming: 3 bases; J trimming: 7 bases; junction bases outside the gene matches: 13. The CDR3 region has the DNA TGCGCCAGCAGCTCGGACCCGACAGGGAATGGGAACACCATATATTTT. This encodes CASSSDPTGNGNTIYF.

The chain is built from TRBV28 and TRBJ2-7; the match to TRBD2 covers 15 bases. CDR1 is MDHEN and CDR2 is SYDVKM in the germline V gene. The CDR3 sequence is 17 residues long. After removal of 10 bases from V and 3 bases from J, the junction contained 13 bases not matched to a gene. Written as DNA, the CDR3 is TGTGCCACCGAGAGGGGGCAGGGACTAGCGGGGGGCTACGAGCAGTACTTC. It encodes CATERGQGLAGGYEQYF.

CDR3 sequence: CASSLTTTGETQYF. In DNA, the CDR3 is TGTGCCAGCAGCTTAACTACTACCGGGGAGACCCAGTACTTC. The rearrangement links TRBV7-9 to TRBJ2-5; D is undetermined. Germline CDR1 reads SEHNR; CDR2 reads FQNEAQ (reference sequence). The CDR3 sequence is 14 residues long. The V end lost 2 bases, the J end lost 5 bases, and 12 bases lay between the germline ends.

The V gene is TRBV7-2, the J gene TRBJ2-5; D remains unclear. Germline values: CDR1 SGHTA, CDR2 FQGNSA. Trimming cost V 2 bases and J 4 bases, with 8 bases left between them. The CDR3 extends over 13 amino acids. CDR3 loop: CASSLIFGETQYF. CDR3 bases: TGTGCCAGCAGCTTAATATTCGGAGAGACCCAGTACTTC.

The chain combines TRBV6-1 with TRBJ2-3; D ambiguous. Germline V gene lookup returns CDR1 MNHNS and CDR2 SASEGT. The length of the CDR3 is 14 residues. V was clipped by 1 base and J by 6 bases, with 11 bases between them. The CDR3 nucleotides read TGTGCCAGCAGTGAAGTTGGTGGCTTGGATACGCAGTATTTT. This gives the protein CASSEVGGLDTQYF.

The gene calls are TRBV7-2 and TRBJ2-1, with 8 bases that match TRBD2. The CDR3 contains 17 residues. Germline lookup yields CDR1 SGHTA and CDR2 FQGNSA. Germline trimming cut 2 bases from V and 0 bases from J; bases unmatched to any gene: 6. CDR3 sequence reads: CASSLNSGMSSYNEQFF. CDR3 nucleotide sequence: TGTGCCAGCAGCTTAAATAGCGGGATGAGCTCCTACAATGAGCAGTTCTTC.

The chain has TRBV1 and TRBJ2-7; the D call in the table, TRBD2, was not verified against the DNA. TRBV1 is listed as a pseudogene. The CDR3 runs 17 residues. The CDR3 reads CTSSAQGTSGRGGEQYF. The DNA of the CDR3 is TGCACCAGCAGCGCGCAAGGGACTAGCGGGAGGGGGGGCGAGCAGTACTTC.

The chain joins TRBV7-9 to TRBJ2-7; TRBD1 aligns across 8 bases. The germline V gene has CDR1 SEHNR and CDR2 FQNEAQ (reference sequence). V shed 5 bases, J shed 3 bases, and the junction held 9 bases outside the gene matches. The CDR3 totals 15 residues. CDR3 region: CASSQFQTGDYEQYF. CDR3 nucleotides: TGTGCCAGCAGCCAATTTCAGACAGGGGACTACGAGCAGTACTTC.

The J gene is TRBJ1-2, the V gene TRBV29-1; no firm D call. V lost 4 bases to trimming and J lost 4 bases, with 10 bases between them. Per the germline V gene, CDR1 is SQVTM and CDR2 is ANQGSEA. The CDR3 runs 12 residues. The CDR3 DNA sequence: TGCAGCGTTGCGGAGGCTTCCTATGGCTACACCTTC. The encoded protein is CSVAEASYGYTF.

This chain joins TRBV7-9 and TRBJ2-3; 7 bases agree with TRBD2. Germline values: CDR1 SEHNR, CDR2 FQNEAQ (reference sequence). The CDR3 is made up of 15 amino acids. V gave up 2 bases and J gave up 4 bases; unmatched junction bases: 6. The CDR3 sequence is CASSLWGGSADTQYF. The CDR3 coding sequence is TGTGCCAGCAGCTTATGGGGGGGGAGTGCAGATACGCAGTATTTT.

V is TRBV27 and J is TRBJ1-1; D is uncertain. This CDR3 has 14 amino acids. The germline V gene has CDR1 MNHEY and CDR2 SMNVEV (reference sequence). The V and J ends lost 2 bases and 1 base respectively, with 8 bases between them. The CDR3 loop reads CASSLTQQNTEAFF. CDR3 in DNA: TGTGCCAGCAGTTTAACGCAACAGAACACTGAAGCTTTCTTT.

To note about this clone: The junction departs from the called germline gene at one end, perhaps through a read error. This sequence joins TRBV15 and TRBJ2-4, with TRBD1 as a possible D gene (6 bases). The CDR3 covers 14 residues. Germline V gene sequence: CDR1 LNHNV, CDR2 YYDKDF (reference sequence). The CDR3, as DNA: TGTGCCGCCAGCAGAGATCTCGGACAGAACATTCAGTACTTC. It specifies CAASRDLGQNIQYF.

The rearrangement links TRBV7-2 to TRBJ2-3; 10 nucleotides align to TRBD2. Germline V gives CDR1 SGHTA, CDR2 FQGNSA. The junction had 8 bases not matched to a gene; V was cut back by 1 base and J by 7 bases. The CDR3 is made up of 16 amino acids. CDR3 sequence reads: CASSLGSSGRSNTQYF. The CDR3 DNA reads TGTGCCAGCAGCTTAGGTTCTAGCGGGAGATCAAATACGCAGTATTTT.

The chain links TRBV4-2 to TRBJ2-7, with 7 bases aligning to TRBD1. CDR1 and CDR2 from the germline V gene are LGHNA and YNFKEQ. There are 14 residues in the CDR3. The ends lost 3 bases at V and 2 bases at J; junction bases unmatched: 4. CDR3 nucleotide sequence: TGTGCCAGCAGCCAGGCTACAGGGGCCTACGAGCAGTACTTC. Protein product: CASSQATGAYEQYF.

The CDR3 protein is CASSPPQAMAYEQYF. The CDR3 DNA is TGTGCCAGCAGCCCGCCCCAGGCTATGGCCTACGAGCAGTACTTC. V is TRBV11-2 and J is TRBJ2-7; D is unclear. The V and J ends lost 5 bases and 2 bases respectively, with 16 bases between them. Per germline, CDR1 SGHAT and CDR2 FQNNGV. This CDR3 region has 15 residues.

This chain joins TRBV19 and TRBJ2-1, with 9 bases identical to TRBD1. The CDR3 is 16 residues long. CDR1 is LNHDA and CDR2 is SQIVND in the germline V gene (reference sequence). Unmatched junction bases numbered 9, after V lost 6 bases and J lost 3 bases. CDR3 region: CASRSDRGWYYNEQFF. CDR3 nucleotide sequence: TGTGCCAGTAGGAGTGACAGGGGGTGGTACTACAATGAGCAGTTCTTC.